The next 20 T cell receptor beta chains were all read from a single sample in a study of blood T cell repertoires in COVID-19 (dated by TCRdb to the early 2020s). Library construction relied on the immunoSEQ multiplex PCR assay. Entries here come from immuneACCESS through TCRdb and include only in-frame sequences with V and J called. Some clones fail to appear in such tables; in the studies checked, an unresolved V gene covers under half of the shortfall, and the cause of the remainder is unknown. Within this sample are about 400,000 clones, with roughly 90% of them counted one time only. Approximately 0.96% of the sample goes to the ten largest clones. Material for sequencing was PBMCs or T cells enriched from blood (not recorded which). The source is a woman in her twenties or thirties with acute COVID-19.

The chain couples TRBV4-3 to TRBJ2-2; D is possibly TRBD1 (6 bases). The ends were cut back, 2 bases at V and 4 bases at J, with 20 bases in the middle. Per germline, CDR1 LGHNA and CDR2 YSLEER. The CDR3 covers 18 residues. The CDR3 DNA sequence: TGCGCCAGCAGCCAACTGCCTCCGGACAGAAAAACCACCGGGGAGCTGTTTTTT. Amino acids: CASSQLPPDRKTTGELFF.

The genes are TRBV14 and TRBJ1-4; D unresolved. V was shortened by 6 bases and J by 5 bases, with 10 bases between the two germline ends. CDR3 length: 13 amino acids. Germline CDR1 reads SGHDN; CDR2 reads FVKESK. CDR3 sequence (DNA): TGTGCCAGCAGTAAAGGCGGGAATGAAAAACTGTTTTTT. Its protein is CASSKGGNEKLFF.

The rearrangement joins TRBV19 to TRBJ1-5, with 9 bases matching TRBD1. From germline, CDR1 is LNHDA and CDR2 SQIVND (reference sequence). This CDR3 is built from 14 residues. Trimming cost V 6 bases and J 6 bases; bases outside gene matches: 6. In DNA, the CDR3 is TGTGCCAGTAGAAAGGACAGGGGCGGTCAGCCCCAGCATTTT. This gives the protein CASRKDRGGQPQHF.

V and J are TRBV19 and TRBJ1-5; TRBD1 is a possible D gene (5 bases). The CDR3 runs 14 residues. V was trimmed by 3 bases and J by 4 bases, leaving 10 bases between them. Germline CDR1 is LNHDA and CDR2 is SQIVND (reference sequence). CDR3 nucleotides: TGTGCCAGTAGTATTCCCAGGGTGAATCAGCCCCAGCATTTT. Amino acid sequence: CASSIPRVNQPQHF.

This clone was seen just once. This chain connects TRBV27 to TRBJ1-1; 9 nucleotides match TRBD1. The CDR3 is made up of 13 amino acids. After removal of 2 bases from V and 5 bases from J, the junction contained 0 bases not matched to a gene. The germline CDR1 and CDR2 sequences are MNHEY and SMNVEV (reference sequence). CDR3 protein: CASSLDRGTEAFF. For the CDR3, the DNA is TGTGCCAGCAGTTTAGACAGGGGGACTGAAGCTTTCTTT.

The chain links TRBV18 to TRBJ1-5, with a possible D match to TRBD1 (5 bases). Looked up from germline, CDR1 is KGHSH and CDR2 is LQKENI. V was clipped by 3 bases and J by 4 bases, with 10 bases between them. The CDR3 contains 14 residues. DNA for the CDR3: TGTGCCAGCTCACCTCTCAGGGAAAATCAGCCCCAGCATTTT. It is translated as CASSPLRENQPQHF.

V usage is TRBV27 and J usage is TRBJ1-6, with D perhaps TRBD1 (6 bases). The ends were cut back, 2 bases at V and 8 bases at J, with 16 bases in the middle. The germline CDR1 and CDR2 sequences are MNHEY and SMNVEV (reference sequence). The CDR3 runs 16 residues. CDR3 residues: CASSLGQGLRYSPLHF. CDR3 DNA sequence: TGTGCCAGCAGTTTAGGTCAGGGGCTCCGGTATTCACCCCTCCACTTT.

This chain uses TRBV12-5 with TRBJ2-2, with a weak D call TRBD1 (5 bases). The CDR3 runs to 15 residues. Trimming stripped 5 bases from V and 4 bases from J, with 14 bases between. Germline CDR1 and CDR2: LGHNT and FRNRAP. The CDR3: CASGMDKRGTGELFF. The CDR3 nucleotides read TGTGCTAGTGGTATGGACAAGCGAGGCACCGGGGAGCTGTTTTTT.

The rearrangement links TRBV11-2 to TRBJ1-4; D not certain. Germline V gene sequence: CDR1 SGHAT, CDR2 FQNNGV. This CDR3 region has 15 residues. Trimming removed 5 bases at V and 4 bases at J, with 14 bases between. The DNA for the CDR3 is TGTGCCAGCAGCCCCCTAAGACGGGATAATGAAAAACTGTTTTTT. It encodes CASSPLRRDNEKLFF. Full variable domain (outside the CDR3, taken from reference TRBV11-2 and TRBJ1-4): EAGVAQSPRYKIIEKRQSVAFWCNPISGHATLYWYQQILGQGPKLLIQFQNNGVVDDSQLPKDRFSAERLKGVDSTLKIQPAKLEDSAVYLCASSPLRRDNEKLFFGSGTQLSVL.

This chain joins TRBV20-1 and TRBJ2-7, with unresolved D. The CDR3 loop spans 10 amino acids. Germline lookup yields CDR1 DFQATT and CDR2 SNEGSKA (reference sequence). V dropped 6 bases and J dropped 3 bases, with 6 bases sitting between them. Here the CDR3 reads CSARNYEQYF. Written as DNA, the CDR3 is TGCAGTGCGCGGAACTACGAGCAGTACTTC.

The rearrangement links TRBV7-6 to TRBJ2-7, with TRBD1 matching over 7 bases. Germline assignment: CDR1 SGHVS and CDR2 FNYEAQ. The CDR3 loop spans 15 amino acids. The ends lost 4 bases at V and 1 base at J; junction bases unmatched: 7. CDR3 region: CASSSRDRQSYEQYF. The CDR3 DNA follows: TGTGCCAGCAGCTCCCGGGACAGACAATCCTACGAGCAGTACTTC.

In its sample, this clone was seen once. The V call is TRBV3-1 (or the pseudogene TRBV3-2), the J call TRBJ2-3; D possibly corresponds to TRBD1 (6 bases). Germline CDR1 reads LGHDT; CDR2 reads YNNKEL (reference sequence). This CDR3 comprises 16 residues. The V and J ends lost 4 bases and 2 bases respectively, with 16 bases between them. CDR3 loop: CASSPAHRVDTDTQYF. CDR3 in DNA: TGTGCCAGCAGCCCAGCCCACAGGGTCGACACAGATACGCAGTATTTT.

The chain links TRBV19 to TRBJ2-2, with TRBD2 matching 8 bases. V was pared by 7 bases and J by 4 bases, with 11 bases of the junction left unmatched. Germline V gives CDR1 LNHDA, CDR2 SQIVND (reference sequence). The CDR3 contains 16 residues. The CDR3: CASNPGRGEPTGELFF. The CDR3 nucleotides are TGTGCCAGTAACCCCGGGAGGGGCGAACCCACCGGGGAGCTGTTTTTT. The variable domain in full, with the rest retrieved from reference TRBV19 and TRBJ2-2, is DGGITQSPKYLFRKEGQNVTLSCEQNLNHDAMYWYRQDPGQGLRLIYYSQIVNDFQKGDIAEGYSVSREKKESFPLTVTSAQKNPTAFYLCASNPGRGEPTGELFFGEGSRLTVL.

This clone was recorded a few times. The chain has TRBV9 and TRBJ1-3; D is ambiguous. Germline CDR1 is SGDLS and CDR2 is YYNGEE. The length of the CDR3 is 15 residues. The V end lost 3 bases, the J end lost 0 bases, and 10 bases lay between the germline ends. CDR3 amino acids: CASSAPDSSGNTIYF. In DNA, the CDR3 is TGTGCCAGCAGCGCTCCAGACTCCTCTGGAAACACCATATATTTT.

Here the CDR3 reads CAWSVLPSRRLYEQYF. The CDR3 DNA reads TGTGCCTGGAGTGTACTACCGAGCAGAAGGCTCTACGAGCAGTACTTC. The genes are TRBV30 and TRBJ2-7; D ambiguous. This CDR3 comprises 16 residues. Trimming removed 0 bases at V and 3 bases at J, with 18 bases between. CDR1 and CDR2 from the germline V gene are GTSNPN and SVGIG (reference sequence).

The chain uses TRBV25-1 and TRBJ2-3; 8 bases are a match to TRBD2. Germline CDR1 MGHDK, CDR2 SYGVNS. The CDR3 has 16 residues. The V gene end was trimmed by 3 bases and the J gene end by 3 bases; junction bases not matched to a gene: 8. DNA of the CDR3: TGTGCCAGCAGTGACGGGACTAGGTTTAGGACAGATACGCAGTATTTT. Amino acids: CASSDGTRFRTDTQYF.

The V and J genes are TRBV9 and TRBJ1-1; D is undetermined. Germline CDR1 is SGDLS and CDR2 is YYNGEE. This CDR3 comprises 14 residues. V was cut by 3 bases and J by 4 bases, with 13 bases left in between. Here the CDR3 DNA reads TGTGCCAGCAGCGGGAGTGCCCCCGGCACTGAAGCTTTCTTT. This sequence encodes CASSGSAPGTEAFF.

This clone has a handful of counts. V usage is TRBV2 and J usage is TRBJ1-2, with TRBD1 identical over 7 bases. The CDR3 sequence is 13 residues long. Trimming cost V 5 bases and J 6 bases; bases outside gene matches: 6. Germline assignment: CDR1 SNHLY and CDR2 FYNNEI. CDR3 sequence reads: CASSNDRVDGYTF. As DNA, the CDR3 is TGTGCCAGCAGTAACGACAGGGTCGATGGCTACACCTTC.

In DNA form, the CDR3 reads TGTGCCAGCAGTAGACGACAGGGGGCGGTGGTACATGGCTACACCTTC. It translates to CASSRRQGAVVHGYTF. The V and J genes are TRBV6-2 or TRBV6-3 and TRBJ1-2; 10 bases agree with TRBD1. The CDR3 has 16 residues. Trimming removed 5 bases from V and 6 bases from J; junction bases left unmatched: 12. Germline V gives CDR1 MNHEY, CDR2 SVGEGT.

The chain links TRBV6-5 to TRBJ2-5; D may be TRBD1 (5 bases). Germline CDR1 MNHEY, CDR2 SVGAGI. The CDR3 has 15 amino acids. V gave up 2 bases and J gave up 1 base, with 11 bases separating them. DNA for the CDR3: TGTGCCAGCAGTTACAGGGGTGGCATCCAAGAGACCCAGTACTTC. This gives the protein CASSYRGGIQETQYF.